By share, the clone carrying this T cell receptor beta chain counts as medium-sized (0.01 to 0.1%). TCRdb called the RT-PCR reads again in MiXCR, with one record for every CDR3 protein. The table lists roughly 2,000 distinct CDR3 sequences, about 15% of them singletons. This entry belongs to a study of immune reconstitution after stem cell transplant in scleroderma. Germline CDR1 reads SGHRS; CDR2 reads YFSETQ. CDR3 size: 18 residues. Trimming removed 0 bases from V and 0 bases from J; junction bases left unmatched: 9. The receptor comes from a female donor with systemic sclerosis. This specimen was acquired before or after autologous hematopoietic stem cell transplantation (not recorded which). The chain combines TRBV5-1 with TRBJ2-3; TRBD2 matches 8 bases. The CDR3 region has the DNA TGCGCCAGCAGCTTGGCCTTCGCGGGGGGATCTAGCACAGATACGCAGTATTTT. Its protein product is CASSLAFAGGSSTDTQYF.